These T cell receptor beta chains were read from a single sample in a study of cytomegalovirus exposure and HLA in healthy donors. Here immunoSEQ multiplex PCR was the method, and the copy in TCRdb shows in-frame clones only, minus some. The table counts around 150,000 clones; around 1.2% lies in the top ten. The specimen sequenced was PBMCs. The receptors shown here come from a woman aged 55-69 years in good health and CMV-seronegative. Each CDR3 is given with its conserved first and last residue. A D gene is named only where the DNA matches it firmly.

v_gene: TRBV18; j_gene: TRBJ2-1; d_gene: TRBD1; len: 14; CDR3aa: CASSRTGTYNEQFF; CDR3nt: TGTGCCAGCTCACGGACAGGGACCTACAATGAGCAGTTCTTC
v_gene: TRBV7-9; j_gene: TRBJ1-2; d_gene: TRBD1; len: 15; CDR3aa: CASSPTGGDNYGYTF; CDR3nt: TGTGCCAGCAGTCCCACAGGGGGCGATAACTATGGCTACACCTTC
v_gene: TRBV4-1; j_gene: TRBJ1-4; d_gene: TRBD1; len: 14; CDR3aa: CASSHRDRSEKLFF; CDR3nt: TGCGCCAGCAGCCACCGGGACAGGTCAGAAAAACTGTTTTTT
v_gene: TRBV7-8; j_gene: TRBJ2-7; d_gene: TRBD1; len: 14; CDR3aa: CASSVQGSAYEQYF; CDR3nt: TGTGCCAGCAGCGTACAGGGGTCCGCCTACGAGCAGTACTTC
v_gene: TRBV9; j_gene: TRBJ2-3; d_gene: TRBD2; len: 15; CDR3aa: CASSLAGGPIDTQYF; CDR3nt: TGTGCCAGCAGTCTAGCGGGGGGGCCGATAGATACGCAGTATTTT
v_gene: TRBV2; j_gene: TRBJ2-1; d_gene: NA; len: 15; CDR3aa: CASSGSASSYNEQFF; CDR3nt: TGTGCCAGCAGTGGAAGCGCCAGCTCCTACAATGAGCAGTTCTTC
v_gene: TRBV21-1; j_gene: TRBJ2-7; d_gene: NA; len: 20; CDR3aa: CASTTVRLAGGPNPAYEQYF; CDR3nt: TGTGCCAGCACCACCGTCAGACTAGCGGGAGGGCCGAATCCCGCCTACGAGCAGTACTTC
v_gene: TRBV15; j_gene: TRBJ2-1; d_gene: TRBD1; len: 16; CDR3aa: CATSRDRGQAYNEQFF; CDR3nt: TGTGCCACCAGCAGAGATAGGGGACAGGCCTACAATGAGCAGTTCTTC
v_gene: TRBV9; j_gene: TRBJ2-1; d_gene: NA; len: 14; CDR3aa: CASSVGQFYNEQFF; CDR3nt: TGTGCCAGCAGCGTTGGACAGTTCTACAATGAGCAGTTCTTC
v_gene: TRBV25-1; j_gene: TRBJ1-1; d_gene: TRBD1; len: 14; CDR3aa: CASSAGTVLTEAFF; CDR3nt: TGTGCCAGCAGTGCCGGGACAGTTCTGACTGAAGCTTTCTTT
v_gene: TRBV19; j_gene: TRBJ1-2; d_gene: NA; len: 15; CDR3aa: CASSIGRRVDYGYTF; CDR3nt: TGTGCCAGTAGTATAGGTAGGAGGGTAGACTATGGCTACACCTTC
v_gene: TRBV5-1; j_gene: TRBJ1-1; d_gene: NA; len: 13; CDR3aa: CATGKRGKAEAFF; CDR3nt: TGCGCCACCGGAAAACGGGGTAAGGCTGAAGCTTTCTTT
v_gene: TRBV5-8; j_gene: TRBJ1-5; d_gene: NA; len: 11; CDR3aa: CASSLARPQHF; CDR3nt: TGTGCCAGCAGCTTGGCCCGGCCCCAGCATTTT
v_gene: TRBV9; j_gene: TRBJ1-2; d_gene: NA; len: 13; CDR3aa: CASSVGGNYGYTF; CDR3nt: TGTGCCAGCAGCGTAGGAGGGAACTATGGCTACACCTTC
v_gene: TRBV5-1; j_gene: TRBJ1-1; d_gene: NA; len: 13; CDR3aa: CASSFGGNTEAFF; CDR3nt: TGCGCCAGCAGCTTTGGCGGGAACACTGAAGCTTTCTTT
v_gene: TRBV7-7; j_gene: TRBJ2-2; d_gene: NA; len: 13; CDR3aa: CASSSQGAGELFF; CDR3nt: TGTGCCAGCAGCTCGCAGGGTGCCGGGGAGCTGTTTTTT
v_gene: TRBV18; j_gene: TRBJ2-3; d_gene: NA; len: 15; CDR3aa: CASSPVFQSRNTQYF; CDR3nt: TGTGCCAGCTCACCGGTTTTTCAGTCACGAAATACGCAGTATTTT
v_gene: TRBV6-6; j_gene: TRBJ1-1; d_gene: TRBD1; len: 15; CDR3aa: CASSYGYRGGTEAFF; CDR3nt: TGTGCCAGCAGTTACGGTTACAGGGGGGGCACTGAAGCTTTCTTT
v_gene: TRBV9; j_gene: TRBJ2-7; d_gene: TRBD2; len: 15; CDR3aa: CASSVSSGGSYEQYF; CDR3nt: TGTGCCAGCAGCGTATCGAGCGGGGGCTCCTACGAGCAGTACTTC
v_gene: TRBV15; j_gene: TRBJ2-5; d_gene: TRBD1; len: 15; CDR3aa: CATSRARQGLETQYF; CDR3nt: TGTGCCACCAGCAGAGCCCGACAGGGGTTAGAGACCCAGTACTTC
v_gene: TRBV27; j_gene: TRBJ1-4; d_gene: NA; len: 16; CDR3aa: CASSFDIRYGNEKLFF; CDR3nt: TGTGCCAGCAGTTTTGACATCCGCTATGGGAATGAAAAACTGTTTTTT
v_gene: TRBV5-4; j_gene: TRBJ1-1; d_gene: NA; len: 15; CDR3aa: CASSLAGGGNTEAFF; CDR3nt: TGTGCCAGCAGCTTGGCCGGGGGTGGGAACACTGAAGCTTTCTTT
v_gene: TRBV5-4; j_gene: TRBJ2-7; d_gene: TRBD2; len: 15; CDR3aa: CASSRTSGRGYEQYF; CDR3nt: TGTGCCAGCAGCCGAACTAGCGGGAGAGGGTACGAGCAGTACTTC
v_gene: TRBV5-8; j_gene: TRBJ2-5; d_gene: TRBD1; len: 16; CDR3aa: CASSYGNRGLRETQYF; CDR3nt: TGTGCCAGCAGCTATGGAAACAGGGGGCTTAGAGAGACCCAGTACTTC
v_gene: TRBV5-4; j_gene: TRBJ1-2; d_gene: TRBD1; len: 19; CDR3aa: CASSLGGWGQGASNYGYTF; CDR3nt: TGTGCCAGCAGCTTGGGAGGTTGGGGACAGGGGGCGTCGAACTATGGCTACACCTTC
v_gene: TRBV7-9; j_gene: TRBJ2-7; d_gene: TRBD1; len: 14; CDR3aa: CASSFSVQGYEQYF; CDR3nt: TGTGCCAGCAGCTTCTCGGTACAGGGGTACGAGCAGTACTTC
v_gene: TRBV7-2; j_gene: TRBJ2-1; d_gene: TRBD1; len: 18; CDR3aa: CASSVGHRGRLVVNEQFF; CDR3nt: TGTGCCAGCAGCGTAGGCCACAGGGGGCGCTTGGTTGTCAATGAGCAGTTCTTC
v_gene: TRBV9; j_gene: TRBJ2-7; d_gene: NA; len: 12; CDR3aa: CASSLQGYEQYF; CDR3nt: TGTGCCAGCAGCCTCCAGGGCTACGAGCAGTACTTC
v_gene: TRBV14; j_gene: TRBJ1-1; d_gene: TRBD1; len: 14; CDR3aa: CASSRQGRNTEAFF; CDR3nt: TGTGCCAGCAGCCGACAGGGGAGGAACACTGAAGCTTTCTTT
v_gene: TRBV6-5; j_gene: TRBJ2-1; d_gene: NA; len: 14; CDR3aa: CASRGVSSYNEQFF; CDR3nt: TGTGCCAGCAGAGGAGTCAGCTCCTACAATGAGCAGTTCTTC
v_gene: TRBV6-5; j_gene: TRBJ2-1; d_gene: NA; len: 15; CDR3aa: CASTPGHPFYNEQFF; CDR3nt: TGTGCCAGCACCCCGGGACATCCTTTCTACAATGAGCAGTTCTTC
v_gene: TRBV19; j_gene: TRBJ1-5; d_gene: TRBD1; len: 15; CDR3aa: CASSSADRASPPQHF; CDR3nt: TGTGCCAGTAGTAGCGCCGACAGGGCCAGTCCGCCCCAGCATTTT
v_gene: TRBV5-1; j_gene: TRBJ2-7; d_gene: NA; len: 14; CDR3aa: CASSLVQSSYEQYF; CDR3nt: TGCGCCAGCAGCTTGGTACAGAGCTCCTACGAGCAGTACTTC
v_gene: TRBV25-1; j_gene: TRBJ2-2; d_gene: NA; len: 15; CDR3aa: CASSEYSGNTGELFF; CDR3nt: TGTGCCAGCAGTGAATACTCGGGGAACACCGGGGAGCTGTTTTTT
v_gene: TRBV2; j_gene: TRBJ2-6; d_gene: NA; len: 15; CDR3aa: CASREDRTGANVLTF; CDR3nt: TGTGCCAGCAGGGAGGACCGGACTGGGGCCAACGTCCTGACTTTC
v_gene: TRBV5-1; j_gene: TRBJ1-5; d_gene: TRBD1; len: 15; CDR3aa: CASSWDRGRDQPQHF; CDR3nt: TGCGCCAGCAGCTGGGACAGGGGGCGAGATCAGCCCCAGCATTTT
v_gene: TRBV4-2; j_gene: TRBJ2-1; d_gene: NA; len: 12; CDR3aa: CASSQDKLIVFF; CDR3nt: TGTGCCAGCAGCCAAGATAAGCTGATAGTGTTCTTC
v_gene: TRBV5-1; j_gene: TRBJ2-2; d_gene: NA; len: 14; CDR3aa: CASSWTGSTGELFF; CDR3nt: TGCGCCAGCAGCTGGACGGGATCCACCGGGGAGCTGTTTTTT
v_gene: TRBV2; j_gene: TRBJ1-1; d_gene: TRBD1; len: 14; CDR3aa: CASSAGTVNTEAFF; CDR3nt: TGTGCCAGCAGCGCCGGGACAGTGAACACTGAAGCTTTCTTT
v_gene: TRBV6-5; j_gene: TRBJ1-6; d_gene: NA; len: 16; CDR3aa: CASSYSNRGRNSPLHF; CDR3nt: TGTGCCAGCAGTTACTCGAATCGGGGGAGGAATTCACCCCTCCACTTT
v_gene: TRBV5-1; j_gene: TRBJ2-7; d_gene: TRBD1; len: 12; CDR3aa: CASGTGVYEQYF; CDR3nt: TGCGCCAGCGGGACAGGGGTCTACGAGCAGTACTTC